Below, 24 T cell receptor beta chains from the same sample are listed, as sequenced in a study of cytomegalovirus exposure and HLA in healthy donors. The PCR was carried out with 60 Vbeta primers and 13 Jbeta primers. Sequencing was performed with immunoSEQ multiplex PCR; in TCRdb, only in-frame clones are kept and a portion is missing. Altogether roughly 140,000 clones are present, around 80% being singletons, with the ten largest covering about 5.6%. The sequenced sample consisted of PBMCs. These receptors were taken from a man aged 30 to 45 in good health and CMV-seropositive.

This clone was counted only a few times. V gene TRBV5-4 combines with J gene TRBJ2-2; 10 nucleotides align to TRBD2. The ends lost 4 bases at V and 2 bases at J; junction bases unmatched: 2. The CDR3 runs 15 residues. The germline V gene encodes CDR1 SGHNT and CDR2 YYREEE (reference sequence). This CDR3 is CASSRTSGNTGELFF. The CDR3 nucleotides read TGTGCCAGCAGCCGGACTAGCGGTAACACCGGGGAGCTGTTTTTT.

The V gene is TRBV18, the J gene TRBJ2-1; the D gene is possibly TRBD1 (5 bases). Germline loops: CDR1 KGHSH, CDR2 LQKENI. CDR3 size: 15 residues. V shed 6 bases and J shed 5 bases, with 17 bases lying between them. The CDR3 region has the DNA TGTGCCAGCTCCCCTCACGGCAGGGAAGACAATGAGCAGTTCTTC. It yields the protein CASSPHGREDNEQFF.

This clone was seen a few times. The gene calls are TRBV28 and TRBJ2-3, with D possibly TRBD2 on 5 matching bases. Germline assignment: CDR1 MDHEN and CDR2 SYDVKM. V shed 3 bases and J shed 2 bases, with 9 bases lying between them. The CDR3 runs 14 residues. The CDR3 sequence is CASSFEGATDTQYF. In nucleotides, the CDR3 is TGTGCCAGCAGTTTTGAGGGAGCCACAGATACGCAGTATTTT.

The rearrangement uses TRBV28 and TRBJ1-3, with D perhaps TRBD1 (6 bases). Germline assignment: CDR1 MDHEN and CDR2 SYDVKM. V was pared by 10 bases and J by 7 bases, with 17 bases between. This CDR3 has 13 residues. CDR3 loop: CAIQGQGSNTIYF. CDR3 nucleotides: TGTGCCATACAGGGTCAGGGTTCGAACACCATATATTTT. Variable domain in full (rest from reference TRBV28 and TRBJ1-3): DVKVTQSSRYLVKRTGEKVFLECVQDMDHENMFWYRQDPGLGLRLIYFSYDVKMKEKGDIPEGYSVSREKKERFSLILESASTNQTSMYLCAIQGQGSNTIYFGEGSWLTVV.

This clone showed up just once. CDR3 region: CAWSAGVGYNSPLHF. The CDR3 DNA is TGTGCCTGGAGTGCCGGGGTGGGGTATAATTCACCCCTCCACTTT. The chain combines TRBV30 with TRBJ1-6; D unresolved. The CDR3 extends over 15 amino acids. Looked up from germline, CDR1 is GTSNPN and CDR2 is SVGIG (reference sequence). Trimming removed 1 base from V and 4 bases from J, with 11 bases in between.

The chain has TRBV19 and TRBJ2-6, with 7 bases lining up with TRBD1. Germline loops: CDR1 LNHDA, CDR2 SQIVND (reference sequence). V shed 9 bases and J 2 bases; nucleotides not matched to a gene: 16. CDR3 length: 18 residues. The CDR3 sequence is CAREGQKLSVAGANVLTF. CDR3 sequence (DNA): TGTGCCAGAGAGGGACAGAAACTCTCGGTAGCTGGGGCCAACGTCCTGACTTTC.

The CDR3 DNA follows: TGCAGCGTTGAAGGAGGGAGTAGAAACACCATATATTTT. Its protein is CSVEGGSRNTIYF. The rearrangement uses TRBV29-1 and TRBJ1-3; unclear D gene. The CDR3 extends over 13 amino acids. Trimming took 1 base from V and 5 from J, leaving 9 bases between them. In germline, CDR1 is SQVTM, CDR2 ANQGSEA.

This chain uses TRBV9 with TRBJ2-3; D is unresolved. Per the germline V gene, CDR1 is SGDLS and CDR2 is YYNGEE. The CDR3 runs to 17 residues. The V end was cut by 9 bases, the J end by 2 bases, with 25 bases between. Here the CDR3 reads CATLIRGHRKFTDTQYF. The DNA for the CDR3 is TGTGCCACCCTTATCCGTGGGCACCGAAAATTCACAGATACGCAGTATTTT.

CDR3 sequence reads: CASSQGAGYQPQHF. CDR3 sequence (DNA): TGCGCCAGCAGCCAAGGGGCAGGATATCAGCCCCAGCATTTT. This chain connects TRBV4-1 to TRBJ1-5; unclear D gene. There are 14 residues in the CDR3. CDR1 and CDR2 (germline): MGHRA, YSYEKL. The V and J ends lost 1 base and 5 bases respectively, with 9 bases between them.

The chain is built from TRBV29-1 and TRBJ2-1, with 7 positions matching TRBD2. This CDR3 comprises 14 residues. Germline CDR1 SQVTM, CDR2 ANQGSEA. Trimming at V came to 6 bases and at J to 1 base, leaving 6 bases not matched to a gene. The CDR3 reads CSVREAGSYNEQFF. Written as DNA, the CDR3 is TGCAGCGTCCGGGAAGCGGGGTCCTACAATGAGCAGTTCTTC.

The rearrangement uses TRBV28 and TRBJ2-5; 7 bases match TRBD1. CDR3 length: 14 amino acids. Germline V CDR1 and CDR2: MDHEN, SYDVKM. J gave up 6 bases and V 3 bases, and 7 bases lay outside the gene matches. The CDR3 region is CASSLRGGAKTQYF. CDR3 DNA sequence: TGTGCCAGCAGTTTGAGAGGGGGCGCGAAGACCCAGTACTTC.

The V gene is TRBV28, the J gene TRBJ1-5, with 10 bases lining up with TRBD1. This CDR3 spans 14 amino acids. The V segment lost 5 bases and the J segment 4 bases; nucleotides outside the gene matches: 2. Germline V gene lookup returns CDR1 MDHEN and CDR2 SYDVKM. The CDR3 nucleotides are TGTGCCAGCAGTACGGGACAGGGGAATCAGCCCCAGCATTTT. Residues: CASSTGQGNQPQHF. Full variable domain (rest looked up from reference TRBV28 and TRBJ1-5): DVKVTQSSRYLVKRTGEKVFLECVQDMDHENMFWYRQDPGLGLRLIYFSYDVKMKEKGDIPEGYSVSREKKERFSLILESASTNQTSMYLCASSTGQGNQPQHFGDGTRLSIL.

The V gene is TRBV7-8, the J gene TRBJ1-4, with D perhaps TRBD1 (6 bases). V lost 6 bases and J lost 5, with 10 bases in between. The CDR3 is 13 amino acids. Germline values: CDR1 SGHVS, CDR2 FQNEAQ. The CDR3 coding sequence is TGTGCCAGCAGACGGGGGGGCAATGAAAAACTGTTTTTT. The encoded protein is CASRRGGNEKLFF.

The V call is TRBV19, the J call TRBJ2-6; D not resolved. CDR3 length: 15 amino acids. Trimming pared 5 bases from V and 0 bases from J, leaving 8 bases between. CDR1 is LNHDA and CDR2 is SQIVND in the germline V gene (reference sequence). The CDR3 spells CASSPQSSGANVLTF. CDR3 sequence (DNA): TGTGCCAGTAGTCCCCAATCCTCTGGGGCCAACGTCCTGACTTTC.

The V and J genes are TRBV19 and TRBJ2-3; no firm D call. V was clipped by 2 bases and J by 5 bases, with 11 bases between them. Germline V gene lookup returns CDR1 LNHDA and CDR2 SQIVND (reference sequence). This CDR3 is built from 14 residues. The CDR3 DNA sequence: TGTGCCAGTAGTATAATAGCTCTCGGAGATACGCAGTATTTT. Translation gives CASSIIALGDTQYF.

V and J are TRBV18 and TRBJ2-2, with 7 bases matching TRBD2. Unmatched junction bases numbered 3, after V lost 2 bases and J lost 3 bases. The length of the CDR3 is 15 residues. CDR1 and CDR2 (germline): KGHSH, LQKENI. CDR3 coding DNA: TGTGCCAGCTCACCAAGACGGGGGGACACCGGGGAGCTGTTTTTT. It specifies CASSPRRGDTGELFF.

V gene TRBV28 combines with J gene TRBJ1-1; D is perhaps TRBD1 (5 bases). The CDR3 sequence is 17 residues long. Trimming removed 6 bases from V and 1 base from J, with 21 bases in between. The germline V gene has CDR1 MDHEN and CDR2 SYDVKM. CDR3 DNA: TGTGCCAGCAGCCAAATTGGCCGGGTGGGGGGGAACACTGAAGCTTTCTTT. Amino acids: CASSQIGRVGGNTEAFF.

The chain links TRBV6-6 to TRBJ2-2; TRBD1 agrees at 9 bases. CDR3 length: 16 residues. Trimming at V came to 6 bases and at J to 0 bases, leaving 5 bases not matched to a gene. CDR1 and CDR2 (germline): MNHNY, SVGAGI (reference sequence). This CDR3 reads CASRYRGLTNTGELFF. The CDR3 bases are TGTGCCAGCAGATACAGGGGGCTAACGAACACCGGGGAGCTGTTTTTT.

The chain carries TRBV2 and TRBJ1-2; 12 bases are shared with TRBD1. CDR3 length: 14 residues. Germline V gene sequence: CDR1 SNHLY, CDR2 FYNNEI. V lost 6 bases to trimming and J lost 2 bases; unmatched junction nucleotides: 1. In DNA, the CDR3 is TGTGCCAGCAGGGGGACAGGGGGCAACTATGGCTACACCTTC. Protein sequence: CASRGTGGNYGYTF.

The chain recombines TRBV5-1 with TRBJ2-5, with 10 bases that match TRBD2. With V trimmed by 8 bases and J by 5 bases, 6 bases remained unmatched. Germline V lookup: CDR1 SGHRS, CDR2 YFSETQ. This CDR3 spans 13 amino acids. DNA for the CDR3: TGCGCCAGTTCTAGCGGGAGAGGGGAGACCCAGTACTTC. Its protein product is CASSSGRGETQYF.

The chain couples TRBV10-1 to TRBJ1-2; unclear D gene. The V gene's germline CDR1 is WNHNN and CDR2 SYGVQD (reference sequence). V lost 3 bases, J lost 4 bases, and 12 bases lay in between. The CDR3 contains 14 residues. The CDR3 sequence: CASSDEAPSYGYTF. The CDR3, as DNA: TGCGCCAGCAGTGACGAGGCCCCGAGCTATGGCTACACCTTC.

The genes are TRBV6-5 and TRBJ2-2; 12 bases line up with TRBD2. Germline V gene lookup returns CDR1 MNHEY and CDR2 SVGAGI. This CDR3 comprises 15 residues. The J segment lost 6 bases and the V segment lost 4 bases, leaving 3 bases of the junction unmatched. CDR3 in amino acids: CASSSSGGAPGELFF. For the CDR3, the DNA is TGTGCCAGCAGTTCTAGCGGGGGGGCCCCCGGGGAGCTGTTTTTT.

This chain uses TRBV6-1 with TRBJ2-1; possible D gene TRBD1, 6 bases. From germline, CDR1 is MNHNS and CDR2 SASEGT. V shed 3 bases and J shed 9 bases, with 18 bases lying between them. CDR3 length equals 15 residues. DNA for the CDR3: TGTGCCAGCAGTGAGGACAGTACCTTTAGGGTTGAGCAGTTCTTC. It yields the protein CASSEDSTFRVEQFF.

The V call is TRBV6-5, the J call TRBJ2-3; TRBD2 matches at 10 bases. Germline V gives CDR1 MNHEY, CDR2 SVGAGI. This CDR3 comprises 16 residues. V lost 4 bases to trimming and J lost 5 bases; unmatched junction nucleotides: 9. The CDR3 coding sequence is TGTGCCAGCAGTTTAGACGGACTAGCGGAAATAGATACGCAGTATTTT. It is translated as CASSLDGLAEIDTQYF.